This is a list of T cell receptor beta chains from one sample in a study of CD8 T cells in ankylosing spondylitis. Via MiXCR, TCRdb re-called the 5' RACE reads, giving one row per CDR3 protein. The sample records some 140,000 distinct CDR3 sequences, 7.3% being singletons. The material sequenced was blood, either unsorted or a sorted T cell fraction (not recorded which). The source is a female donor with ankylosing spondylitis or in good health (not recorded which). Each CDR3 is given with its conserved first and last residue. The D gene is left open where the match is weak. Clone size appears in some rows only: once, few, many, or a class for an expanded clone.

clone_size,j_call,v_call,d_call,cdr3_aa,cdr3_nt
many,TRBJ2-1,TRBV6-2/TRBV6-3,TRBD2,CASSDTRGGGNEQFF,TGTGCCAGCAGTGACACACGCGGGGGTGGGAATGAGCAGTTCTTC
many,TRBJ2-2,TRBV28,TRBD2,CASSLSASGGGELFF,TGTGCCAGCAGTTTATCGGCTAGCGGGGGCGGGGAGCTGTTTTTT
many,TRBJ2-1,TRBV3-1,TRBD2,CASRLGGGGAGRSYNEQFF,TGTGCCAGCAGACTGGGCGGCGGGGGGGCCGGAAGGTCCTACAATGAGCAGTTCTTC
many,TRBJ1-5,TRBV12-3/TRBV12-4,NA,CASSRGRGGFVAQHF,TGTGCCAGCAGTCGGGGGCGAGGGGGTTTTGTGGCCCAGCATTTT
many,TRBJ1-6,TRBV12-3/TRBV12-4,TRBD1,CASSLGTGRSPLHF,TGTGCCAGCAGTCTTGGGACAGGGAGATCACCCCTCCACTTT
many,TRBJ2-5,TRBV7-2,NA,CASSLNGGLGETQYF,TGTGCCAGCAGCTTAAACGGGGGCCTGGGAGAGACCCAGTACTTC
many,TRBJ2-5,TRBV28,TRBD1,CASSSWDRSSVETQYF,TGTGCCAGCAGTTCTTGGGACAGAAGTAGTGTGGAGACCCAGTACTTC
few,TRBJ2-3,TRBV5-6,NA,CASSLVSRVRTDTQYF,TGTGCCAGCAGCTTGGTGTCTCGCGTCCGGACAGATACGCAGTATTTT
NA,TRBJ1-2,TRBV30,TRBD1,CAWSLFFRDRGLGYTF,TGTGCCTGGAGTCTATTCTTCCGGGACAGGGGTTTGGGCTACACCTTC
many,TRBJ2-1,TRBV4-3,NA,CASSPSEGGRNEQFF,TGCGCCAGCAGCCCCTCGGAGGGGGGGCGAAATGAGCAGTTCTTC
NA,TRBJ1-3,TRBV2,NA,CASGRFSGNTIYF,TGTGCCAGCGGACGGTTCTCTGGAAACACCATATATTTT
many,TRBJ1-4,TRBV12-3/TRBV12-4,TRBD1,CASSLDRTGNEKLFF,TGTGCCAGCAGCCTGGATCGGACAGGGAATGAAAAACTGTTTTTT
many,TRBJ1-5,TRBV19,NA,CASSIRQGGQPQHF,TGTGCCAGTAGTATTCGCCAGGGAGGTCAGCCCCAGCATTTT
many,TRBJ1-6,TRBV12-3/TRBV12-4,TRBD1,CASSLGDRDVAPLHF,TGTGCCAGCAGTTTAGGGGACAGGGACGTTGCACCCCTCCACTTT
many,TRBJ1-2,TRBV20-1,TRBD1,CSAMDRVNYGYTF,TGCAGTGCTATGGACAGGGTGAACTATGGCTACACCTTC
NA,TRBJ1-1,TRBV10-3,NA,CAIREDQREAFF,TGTGCCATCAGGGAGGACCAGCGGGAAGCTTTCTTT